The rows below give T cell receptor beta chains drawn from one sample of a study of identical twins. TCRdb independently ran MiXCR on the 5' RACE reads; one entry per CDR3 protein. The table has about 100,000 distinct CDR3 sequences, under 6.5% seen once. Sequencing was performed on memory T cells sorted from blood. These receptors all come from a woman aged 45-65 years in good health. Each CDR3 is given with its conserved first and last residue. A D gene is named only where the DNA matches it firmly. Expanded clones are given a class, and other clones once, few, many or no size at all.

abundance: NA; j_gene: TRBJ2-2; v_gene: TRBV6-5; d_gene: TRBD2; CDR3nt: TGTGCCGCCCGGGGGGAGGGTTTTACGGGCACCGGGGAGCTGTTTTTT; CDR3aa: CAARGEGFTGTGELFF
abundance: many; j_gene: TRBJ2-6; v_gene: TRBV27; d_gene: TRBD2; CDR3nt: TGTGCCAGCAGCCCTTCATCTACAACGGGACTAGCGGGTAAACCTGGGGCCAACGTCCTGACTTTC; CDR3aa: CASSPSSTTGLAGKPGANVLTF
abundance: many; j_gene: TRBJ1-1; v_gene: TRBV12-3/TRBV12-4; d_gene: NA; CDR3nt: TGTGCCAGCAGTTCTCTTTTGGACACTGAAGCTTTCTTT; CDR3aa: CASSSLLDTEAFF
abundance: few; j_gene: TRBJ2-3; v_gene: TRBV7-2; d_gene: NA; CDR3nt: TGTGCCAGCAGCCCTGGGGGGGGGCGCGGGGCAGATACGCAGTATTTT; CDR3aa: CASSPGGGRGADTQYF
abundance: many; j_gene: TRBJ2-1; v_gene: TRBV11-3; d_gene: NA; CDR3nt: TGTGCCAGCACCCTTGGCGTGGCCGCAGGTGAGCAGTTCTTC; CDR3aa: CASTLGVAAGEQFF
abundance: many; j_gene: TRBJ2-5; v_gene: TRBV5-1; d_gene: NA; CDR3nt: TGCGCCAGCAGCTGGGGCGGCCGGAGCACCCAAGAGACCCAGTACTTC; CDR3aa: CASSWGGRSTQETQYF
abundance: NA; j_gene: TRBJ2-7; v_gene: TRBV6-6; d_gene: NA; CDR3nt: TGTGCCAGCAGTTCGAAGGGAGGATCCTACGAGCAGTACTTC; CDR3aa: CASSSKGGSYEQYF
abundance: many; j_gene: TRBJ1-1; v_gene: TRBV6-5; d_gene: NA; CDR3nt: TGTGCCAGCAGGGGGGGCGTCACTGAAGCTTTCTTT; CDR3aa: CASRGGVTEAFF
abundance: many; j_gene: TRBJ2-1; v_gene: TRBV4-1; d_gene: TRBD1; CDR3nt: TGCGCCAGCAGCCAAGAGCCTACAGGGGACCTTGTTAATGAGCAGTTCTTC; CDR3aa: CASSQEPTGDLVNEQFF
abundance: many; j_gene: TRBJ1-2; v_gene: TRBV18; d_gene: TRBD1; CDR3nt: TGTGCCAGCTCATCCTACACAGGGGCCTCCTCTAACTATGGCTACACCTTC; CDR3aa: CASSSYTGASSNYGYTF
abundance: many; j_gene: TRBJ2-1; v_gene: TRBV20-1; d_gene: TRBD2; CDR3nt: TGCAGTGCTAGACACCCAGGACTAGAACTCGGGAAGGAGCAGTTCTTC; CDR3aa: CSARHPGLELGKEQFF
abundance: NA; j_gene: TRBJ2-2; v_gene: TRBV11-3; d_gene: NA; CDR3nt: TGTGCCAGCAGCCCTTTTACCGGGGAGCTGTTTTTT; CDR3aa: CASSPFTGELFF
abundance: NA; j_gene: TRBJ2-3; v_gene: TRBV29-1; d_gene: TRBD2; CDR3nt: TGCAGCGTCTTAAAGACTAGCGGGGGTGATGATACGCAGTATTTT; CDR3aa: CSVLKTSGGDDTQYF
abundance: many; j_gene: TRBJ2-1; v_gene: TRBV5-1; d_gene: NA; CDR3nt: TGCGCCAGCAGCCTCACCCGGGATCCGTCCCATGAGCAGTTCTTC; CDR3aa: CASSLTRDPSHEQFF
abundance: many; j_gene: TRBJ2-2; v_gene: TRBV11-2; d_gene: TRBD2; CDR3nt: TGTGCCAGCAGACGACTAGCGGGGACCACCGGGGAGCTGTTTTTT; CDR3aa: CASRRLAGTTGELFF
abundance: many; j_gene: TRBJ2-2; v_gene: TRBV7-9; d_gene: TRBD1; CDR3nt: TGTGCCAGCAGCGGACAGGGAATCGGGGAGCTGTTTTTT; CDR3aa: CASSGQGIGELFF
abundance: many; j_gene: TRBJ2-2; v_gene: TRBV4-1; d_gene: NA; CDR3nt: TGCGCCAGCAGCCAAGATCGGGTTGTCACCGGGGAGCTGTTTTTT; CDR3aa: CASSQDRVVTGELFF
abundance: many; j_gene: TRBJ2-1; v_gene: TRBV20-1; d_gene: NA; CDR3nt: TGCAGTGCTATGAGTTACGATGAGCAGTTCTTC; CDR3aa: CSAMSYDEQFF
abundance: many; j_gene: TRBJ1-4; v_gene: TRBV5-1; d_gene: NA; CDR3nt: TGCGCCAGCACGTATAGGACGGGCGCAACTAATGAAAAACTGTTTTTT; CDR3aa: CASTYRTGATNEKLFF
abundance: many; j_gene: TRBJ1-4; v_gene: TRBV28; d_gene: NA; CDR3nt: TGTGCCACCACATCCAAGGAAAAACTGTTTTTT; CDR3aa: CATTSKEKLFF